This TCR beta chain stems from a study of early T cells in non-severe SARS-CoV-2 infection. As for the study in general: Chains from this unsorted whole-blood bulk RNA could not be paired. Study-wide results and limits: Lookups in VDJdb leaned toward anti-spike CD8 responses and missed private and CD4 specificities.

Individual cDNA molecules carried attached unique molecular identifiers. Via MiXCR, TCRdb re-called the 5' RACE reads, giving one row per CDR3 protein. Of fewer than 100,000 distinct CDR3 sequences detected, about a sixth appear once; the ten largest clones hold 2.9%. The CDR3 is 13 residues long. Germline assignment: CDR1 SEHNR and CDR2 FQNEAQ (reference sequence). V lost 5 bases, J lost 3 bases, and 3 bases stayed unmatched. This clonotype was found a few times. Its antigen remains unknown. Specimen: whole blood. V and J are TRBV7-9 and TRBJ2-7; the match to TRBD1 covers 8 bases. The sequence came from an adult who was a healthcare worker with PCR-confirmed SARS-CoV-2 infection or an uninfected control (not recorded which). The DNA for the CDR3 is TGTGCCAGCAGCCAGGGGGCCCTCTACGAGCAGTACTTC. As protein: CASSQGALYEQYF.